The 6 T cell receptor beta chains below come from one sample, sequenced in a study of blood T cells in healthy people across ages. Together with a sample-barcoded 5' primer, a J-beta primer mix was included in a second PCR lasting about 6 to 11 cycles. TCRdb used MiXCR to reprocess the 5' RACE reads, holding one entry per CDR3 protein. The sample records some 940,000 distinct CDR3 sequences, 25% to 30% being singletons. These data also formed part of another study, on T cells of mothers and their children.

Sequenced: blood. Source of these receptors: a woman aged 40-49 years in good health.

This clonotype was seen at least ten times. The chain joins TRBV5-1 to TRBJ2-7; 7 bases are a match to TRBD1. Looked up from germline, CDR1 is SGHRS and CDR2 is YFSETQ. This CDR3 is built from 15 residues. Trimming at V came to 5 bases and at J to 1 base, leaving 9 bases not matched to a gene. The CDR3 sequence is CASSHGTADSYEQYF. The DNA for the CDR3 is TGCGCCAGCAGTCACGGGACAGCGGATTCCTACGAGCAGTACTTC. The full variable domain, in which reference TRBV5-1 and TRBJ2-7 provide the parts outside the CDR3, is KAGVTQTPRYLIKTRGQQVTLSCSPISGHRSVSWYQQTPGQGLQFLFEYFSETQRNKGNFPGRFSGRQFSNSRSEMNVSTLELGDSALYLCASSHGTADSYEQYFGPGTRLTVT.

The chain uses TRBV7-3 and TRBJ1-1; D unclear. V dropped 5 bases and J dropped 0 bases, with 7 bases sitting between them. This CDR3 region has 13 residues. The germline V gene has CDR1 SGHTA and CDR2 FQGTGA. This CDR3 reads CASSASMNTEAFF. In DNA, the CDR3 is TGTGCCAGCAGCGCTTCAATGAACACTGAAGCTTTCTTT.

The V and J genes are TRBV28 and TRBJ2-6; possibly TRBD1 or TRBD2 for D (5 bases each). Per the germline V gene, CDR1 is MDHEN and CDR2 is SYDVKM. This CDR3 contains 15 residues. The V and J ends lost 7 bases and 8 bases respectively, with 18 bases between them. The CDR3 nucleotides are TGTGCCAGCACTGAACCGGGACGGAACACCAACGTCCTGACTTTC. Its protein product is CASTEPGRNTNVLTF.

Concerning this clonotype: The junction differs from germline at one of its ends, possibly a read error. The chain carries TRBV7-7 and TRBJ2-3; D uncertain. The CDR3 totals 14 residues. Per the germline V gene, CDR1 is SSHAT and CDR2 is FNYEAQ (reference sequence). CDR3 nucleotide sequence: TGTGCTAGCAGCTTAGGAATGGACACAGATACGCAGTATTTT. This gives the protein CASSLGMDTDTQYF.

This chain joins TRBV15 and TRBJ2-1; D unclear. Germline V lookup: CDR1 LNHNV, CDR2 YYDKDF (reference sequence). The ends were cut back, 0 bases at V and 10 bases at J, with 16 bases in the middle. The CDR3 length is 15 residues. CDR3 sequence reads: CATSRDLVIFYEQFF. As DNA, the CDR3 is TGTGCCACCAGCAGAGATCTAGTCATTTTCTACGAGCAGTTCTTC.

This chain connects TRBV2 to TRBJ2-1, with no clear D. V lost 6 bases, J lost 6 bases, and 12 bases lay in between. Germline CDR1 is SNHLY and CDR2 is FYNNEI. CDR3 size: 13 residues. The CDR3 reads CASRADRCNEQFF. The CDR3 DNA reads as TGTGCCAGCAGGGCTGACCGGTGCAATGAGCAGTTCTTC.